These 11 T cell receptor beta chains share one sample of origin, sequenced in a study of shared clonotypes between healthy human individuals (dated by TCRdb to the early 2020s). The library was obtained by the immunoSEQ multiplex PCR assay. TCRdb limited this immuneACCESS table to in-frame rearrangements with V and J called. A share of clones is missing; checked studies link under half to unresolved V genes, and the rest is unexplained. A total of under 2,500,000 clones appear in this sample, nearly 97% of them only once. The ten largest clones add up to roughly 0.13% of the sample. Sequences were obtained from naive CD4+ T cells sorted from blood. What this sample's cell subset or site label stands for: CD45RA+ positively selected. All receptors derive from a man younger than 35 in good health.

As concerns this clone: This sample also contains other DNA sequences that code for the same CDR3. The rearrangement joins TRBV5-1 to TRBJ1-5; D may be TRBD1 (5 bases). The CDR3 is 14 residues long. CDR1 and CDR2 (germline): SGHRS, YFSETQ. Trimming removed 0 bases from V and 7 bases from J, with 11 bases in between. DNA of the CDR3: TGCGCCAGCAGCTTGGATGGTGGGACCCAGCCCCAGCATTTT. Translation gives CASSLDGGTQPQHF.

Of note for this clone: The DNA is left out, because the CDR3 cannot be placed on it with certainty; the CDR3 is given as TCRdb lists it. The rearrangement uses TRBV2 and TRBJ1-5. The CDR3 adds up to 15 amino acids, both ends counted. CDR1 SNHLY and CDR2 FYNNEI come from the germline V gene. This CDR3 reads CASSTSGGAYQPQHF.

The V call is TRBV5-1, the J call TRBJ1-6; 9 nucleotides agree with TRBD1. Germline CDR1 SGHRS, CDR2 YFSETQ. The CDR3 has 17 residues. J gave up 3 bases and V 4 bases, and 8 bases lay outside the gene matches. The CDR3 spells CASSGGQGAIYNSPLHF. Written as DNA, the CDR3 is TGCGCCAGCAGCGGGGGACAGGGCGCCATCTATAATTCACCCCTCCACTTT.

This chain links TRBV5-1 with TRBJ2-2; no definite D call. CDR3 length: 13 residues. Between the trimmed V and J ends, which lost 7 bases and 1 base, there was a span of 8 bases. CDR1 and CDR2 from the germline V gene are SGHRS and YFSETQ. This CDR3 reads CASRFQNTGELFF. CDR3 nucleotide sequence: TGCGCCAGCCGGTTCCAGAACACCGGGGAGCTGTTTTTT.

The CDR3: CASSESRGTGIPGANVLTF. Written as DNA, the CDR3 is TGCGCCAGCAGTGAGTCTAGGGGGACAGGGATTCCTGGGGCCAACGTCCTGACTTTC. This chain links TRBV10-2 with TRBJ2-6, with TRBD1 matching over 9 bases. The junction had 8 bases not matched to a gene; V was cut back by 0 bases and J by 2 bases. In germline, CDR1 is WSHSY, CDR2 SAAADI. The CDR3 sequence is 19 residues long.

This clone has only one observation. Other DNA sequences in this sample translate to the same CDR3. The CDR3 sequence is CASSLDRGSEKLFF. The DNA of the CDR3 is TGTGCCAGCAGCTTGGACAGGGGGTCTGAAAAACTGTTTTTT. The J gene is TRBJ1-4, the V gene TRBV11-2, with 10 bases matching TRBD1. V lost 3 bases, J lost 7 bases, and 2 bases stayed unmatched. The CDR3 totals 14 residues. In germline, CDR1 is SGHAT, CDR2 FQNNGV.

CDR3 DNA: TGTGCCAGCTCACAAGGACTAGCGGGAAACACCGGGGAGCTGTTTTTT. It is translated as CASSQGLAGNTGELFF. The chain carries TRBV18 and TRBJ2-2, with TRBD2 matching 12 bases. With V trimmed by 4 bases and J by 2 bases, 2 bases remained unmatched. The CDR3 has 16 amino acids. Germline V gene data show CDR1 as KGHSH and CDR2 as LQKENI.

The chain uses TRBV25-1 and TRBJ1-3; TRBD1 agrees at 11 bases. This CDR3 comprises 14 residues. Germline-derived CDR1 and CDR2 are MGHDK and SYGVNS. Trimming at V came to 8 bases and at J to 4 bases, leaving 4 bases not matched to a gene. The CDR3 coding sequence is TGTGCCAGCCGGGACAGGGGGGCGGGAAACACCATATATTTT. It translates to CASRDRGAGNTIYF.

The chain combines TRBV19 with TRBJ1-5, with TRBD1 as a possible D gene (6 bases). The CDR3 spans 13 residues. Germline assignment: CDR1 LNHDA and CDR2 SQIVND (reference sequence). The V and J ends lost 10 bases and 4 bases respectively, with 14 bases between them. The CDR3 bases are TGTGCCAACTTCAGGGGTGGGAATCAGCCCCAGCATTTT. Protein sequence: CANFRGGNQPQHF.

The chain couples TRBV5-1 to TRBJ1-3, with D perhaps matching TRBD1 (5 bases). The germline V and J ends were trimmed by 6 bases and 1 base, with 14 bases remaining between them. The CDR3 is made up of 15 amino acids. Germline V gene data show CDR1 as SGHRS and CDR2 as YFSETQ. CDR3 region: CASKDRPDSGNTIYF. Here the CDR3 DNA reads TGCGCCAGCAAAGACAGACCCGATTCTGGAAACACCATATATTTT. The full variable domain, completed using reference TRBV5-1 and TRBJ1-3, is KAGVTQTPRYLIKTRGQQVTLSCSPISGHRSVSWYQQTPGQGLQFLFEYFSETQRNKGNFPGRFSGRQFSNSRSEMNVSTLELGDSALYLCASKDRPDSGNTIYFGEGSWLTVV.

V usage is TRBV9 and J usage is TRBJ1-2, with a possible D match to TRBD1 (6 bases). Germline values: CDR1 SGDLS, CDR2 YYNGEE. CDR3 length: 14 residues. Trimming pared 4 bases from V and 7 bases from J, leaving 17 bases between. DNA for the CDR3: TGTGCCAGCAGCAGGGGAGGGGGAGATTCTGGCTACACCTTC. This encodes CASSRGGGDSGYTF.